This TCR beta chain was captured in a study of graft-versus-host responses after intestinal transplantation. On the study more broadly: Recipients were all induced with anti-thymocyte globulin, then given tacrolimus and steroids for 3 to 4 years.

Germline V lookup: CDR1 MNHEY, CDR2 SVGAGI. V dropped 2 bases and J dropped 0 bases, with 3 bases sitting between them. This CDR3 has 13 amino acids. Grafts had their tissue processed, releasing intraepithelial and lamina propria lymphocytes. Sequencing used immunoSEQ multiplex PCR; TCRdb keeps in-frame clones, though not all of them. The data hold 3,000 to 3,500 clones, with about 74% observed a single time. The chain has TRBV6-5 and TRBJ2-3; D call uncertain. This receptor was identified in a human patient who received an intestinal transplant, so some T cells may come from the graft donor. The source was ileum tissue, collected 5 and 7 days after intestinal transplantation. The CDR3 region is CASSYDSTDTQYF. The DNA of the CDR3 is TGTGCCAGCAGTTACGACAGCACAGATACGCAGTATTTT.